This is a list of T cell receptor beta chains from one sample in a study of blood T cell repertoires in COVID-19. Only in-frame clones appear in the TCRdb table, and some are missing; sequencing was by immunoSEQ multiplex PCR. The table lists about 390,000 clones, about 90% of them singletons. Specimen: peripheral blood. The receptors come from a woman in her sixties with COVID-19, enrolled during active disease. Both conserved end residues are part of each CDR3. D genes are given only for firm matches. The size entry is marked missing in some rows and otherwise reads once, few, many or a size class.

V: TRBV11-2
size: NA
J: TRBJ2-7
length: 13
D: NA
CDR3: CASSRDSTYEQYF
DNA: TGTGCCAGCAGCCGCGACAGCACCTACGAGCAGTACTTC

V: TRBV19
size: NA
J: TRBJ2-1
length: 16
D: TRBD2
CDR3: CASSKWGTSNPHEQFF
DNA: TGTGCCAGTAGTAAGTGGGGGACTAGTAACCCCCATGAGCAGTTCTTC

V: TRBV24-1
size: NA
J: TRBJ2-5
length: 14
D: NA
CDR3: CATHNAYGEETQYF
DNA: TGTGCCACCCACAATGCCTACGGGGAAGAGACCCAGTACTTC

V: TRBV19
size: NA
J: TRBJ2-1
length: 13
D: NA
CDR3: CASSIQVFDEQFF
DNA: TGTGCCAGTAGTATTCAGGTGTTCGATGAGCAGTTCTTC

V: TRBV7-3
size: few
J: TRBJ2-1
length: 15
D: TRBD1
CDR3: CASSLSGTGKNEQFF
DNA: TGTGCCAGCAGCTTAAGTGGGACAGGGAAGAATGAGCAGTTCTTC

V: TRBV6-5
size: few
J: TRBJ1-5
length: 13
D: NA
CDR3: CASNLDRNQPQHF
DNA: TGTGCCAGCAATCTGGACAGAAATCAGCCCCAGCATTTT

V: TRBV30
size: NA
J: TRBJ1-1
length: 11
D: NA
CDR3: CASHLDSWAFF
DNA: TGTGCCTCCCACCTGGACTCGTGGGCTTTCTTT

V: TRBV10-2
size: NA
J: TRBJ1-3
length: 15
D: TRBD1
CDR3: CASRGTGDKGNTIYF
DNA: TGCGCCAGCAGGGGGACAGGGGACAAGGGAAACACCATATATTTT

V: TRBV19
size: NA
J: TRBJ2-1
length: 17
D: TRBD1
CDR3: CASSPPGTGSIYNEQFF
DNA: TGTGCCAGTAGCCCTCCCGGGACAGGGTCGATATACAATGAGCAGTTCTTC

V: TRBV11-2
size: once
J: TRBJ2-7
length: 16
D: TRBD2
CDR3: CASRRILADHSYEQYF
DNA: TGTGCCAGCAGGCGGATTCTAGCGGACCACTCCTACGAGCAGTACTTC

V: TRBV28
size: NA
J: TRBJ2-7
length: 15
D: TRBD1
CDR3: CASTKLGQGSNEQYF
DNA: TGTGCCAGCACCAAATTGGGACAGGGAAGTAACGAGCAGTACTTC

V: TRBV4-1
size: NA
J: TRBJ2-2
length: 15
D: NA
CDR3: CASSQGLGDTGELFF
DNA: TGCGCCAGCAGCCAGGGGTTAGGGGACACCGGGGAGCTGTTTTTT

V: TRBV21-1
size: NA
J: TRBJ1-1
length: 13
D: NA
CDR3: CASTRVRNTEAFF
DNA: TGTGCCAGCACCAGGGTTCGGAACACTGAAGCTTTCTTT

V: TRBV13
size: NA
J: TRBJ2-7
length: 13
D: NA
CDR3: CASSAGQPYEQYF
DNA: TGTGCCAGCAGCGCCGGACAGCCCTACGAGCAGTACTTC

V: TRBV6-5
size: NA
J: TRBJ1-4
length: 15
D: TRBD1
CDR3: CASSYSAQGDEKLFF
DNA: TGTGCCAGCAGTTACTCGGCACAGGGGGATGAAAAACTGTTTTTT

V: TRBV6-2/TRBV6-3
size: NA
J: TRBJ2-3
length: 16
D: TRBD2
CDR3: CASSFLAGGTKDTQYF
DNA: TGTGCCAGCAGTTTCCTAGCGGGGGGGACTAAGGATACGCAGTATTTT

V: TRBV4-2
size: NA
J: TRBJ1-2
length: 14
D: NA
CDR3: CASSQVDRNYGYTF
DNA: TGTGCCAGCAGCCAAGTCGACAGGAACTATGGCTACACCTTC

V: TRBV29-1
size: NA
J: TRBJ2-4
length: 11
D: NA
CDR3: CSVEGQGIQYF
DNA: TGCAGCGTTGAGGGACAAGGCATTCAGTACTTC

V: TRBV2
size: NA
J: TRBJ2-7
length: 15
D: TRBD2
CDR3: CASSERSGGRREQYF
DNA: TGTGCCAGCAGTGAACGTTCGGGGGGACGTCGAGAGCAGTACTTC

V: TRBV7-9
size: NA
J: TRBJ2-7
length: 12
D: NA
CDR3: CASGGISYEQYF
DNA: TGTGCCAGCGGGGGGATCTCCTACGAGCAGTACTTC

V: TRBV28
size: NA
J: TRBJ1-2
length: 13
D: TRBD1
CDR3: CASSRTGRYGYTF
DNA: TGTGCCAGCAGTCGGACAGGGCGCTATGGCTACACCTTC

V: TRBV7-2
size: NA
J: TRBJ2-1
length: 15
D: NA
CDR3: CASSLGVGAMARQFF
DNA: TGTGCCAGCAGCTTAGGGGTGGGGGCCATGGCAAGACAGTTCTTC

V: TRBV5-1
size: NA
J: TRBJ1-1
length: 15
D: NA
CDR3: CASSRFSGVNTEAFF
DNA: TGCGCCAGCAGCCGCTTTTCGGGGGTGAACACTGAAGCTTTCTTT

V: TRBV30
size: NA
J: TRBJ1-5
length: 15
D: TRBD1
CDR3: CAWSVNSGGFQPQHF
DNA: TGTGCCTGGAGTGTAAACTCAGGGGGCTTTCAGCCCCAGCATTTT

V: TRBV5-1
size: NA
J: TRBJ1-3
length: 14
D: TRBD1
CDR3: CASRQGTSGNTIYF
DNA: TGCGCCAGCAGACAGGGGACAAGTGGAAACACCATATATTTT

V: TRBV27
size: NA
J: TRBJ2-2
length: 16
D: TRBD2
CDR3: CATGTGWAGGAGELFF
DNA: TGTGCCACCGGAACCGGGTGGGCGGGGGGAGCCGGGGAGCTGTTTTTT

V: TRBV28
size: NA
J: TRBJ1-4
length: 14
D: NA
CDR3: CASSLRQSREKLFF
DNA: TGTGCCAGCAGTTTGCGACAGAGTCGGGAAAAACTGTTTTTT

V: TRBV5-4
size: NA
J: TRBJ2-3
length: 15
D: TRBD2
CDR3: CASSLDAGGKDTQYF
DNA: TGTGCCAGCAGCTTGGATGCGGGGGGCAAAGATACGCAGTATTTT

V: TRBV2
size: NA
J: TRBJ1-5
length: 15
D: TRBD1
CDR3: CASRTGTGGGQPQHF
DNA: TGTGCCAGCAGGACCGGGACAGGGGGCGGACAGCCCCAGCATTTT

V: TRBV28
size: NA
J: TRBJ1-2
length: 15
D: TRBD1
CDR3: CASSTRQGGDYGYTF
DNA: TGTGCCAGCAGTACCCGACAGGGGGGGGACTATGGCTACACCTTC

V: TRBV7-3
size: NA
J: TRBJ2-7
length: 13
D: NA
CDR3: CASATGPAYEQYF
DNA: TGTGCCAGCGCGACAGGACCTGCCTACGAGCAGTACTTC

V: TRBV30
size: NA
J: TRBJ2-5
length: 13
D: NA
CDR3: CAWSNGYQETQYF
DNA: TGTGCCTGGAGTAACGGGTACCAAGAGACCCAGTACTTC

V: TRBV19
size: NA
J: TRBJ1-5
length: 15
D: TRBD1
CDR3: CASSLGQGPNQPQHF
DNA: TGTGCCAGTAGTTTAGGACAGGGGCCCAATCAGCCCCAGCATTTT

V: TRBV18
size: NA
J: TRBJ1-6
length: 15
D: TRBD1
CDR3: CATGTGGGYNSPLHF
DNA: TGTGCCACCGGGACAGGGGGCGGGTATAATTCACCCCTCCACTTT

V: TRBV5-6
size: NA
J: TRBJ1-2
length: 14
D: TRBD1
CDR3: CASSNDRGDYGYTF
DNA: TGTGCCAGCAGCAACGACAGGGGAGACTATGGCTACACCTTC

V: TRBV18
size: NA
J: TRBJ2-7
length: 15
D: TRBD1
CDR3: CASSARTGLGYEQYF
DNA: TGTGCCAGCTCGGCTCGGACAGGGCTAGGGTACGAGCAGTACTTC

V: TRBV3-1/TRBV3-2
size: NA
J: TRBJ2-1
length: 16
D: TRBD2
CDR3: CASSLLTSGGANEQFF
DNA: TGTGCCAGCAGCCTTCTCACTAGCGGGGGGGCCAATGAGCAGTTCTTC

V: TRBV11-2
size: NA
J: TRBJ2-5
length: 13
D: NA
CDR3: CASRRGLPETQYF
DNA: TGTGCCAGCAGGAGAGGTTTGCCGGAGACCCAGTACTTC

V: TRBV5-1
size: NA
J: TRBJ2-7
length: 15
D: TRBD1
CDR3: CASSFGTGGLYEQYF
DNA: TGCGCCAGCAGCTTCGGGACAGGGGGCTTGTACGAGCAGTACTTC

V: TRBV6-5
size: NA
J: TRBJ2-7
length: 14
D: TRBD1
CDR3: CASRLDRGAYEQYF
DNA: TGTGCCAGCAGACTGGACAGGGGAGCCTACGAGCAGTACTTC